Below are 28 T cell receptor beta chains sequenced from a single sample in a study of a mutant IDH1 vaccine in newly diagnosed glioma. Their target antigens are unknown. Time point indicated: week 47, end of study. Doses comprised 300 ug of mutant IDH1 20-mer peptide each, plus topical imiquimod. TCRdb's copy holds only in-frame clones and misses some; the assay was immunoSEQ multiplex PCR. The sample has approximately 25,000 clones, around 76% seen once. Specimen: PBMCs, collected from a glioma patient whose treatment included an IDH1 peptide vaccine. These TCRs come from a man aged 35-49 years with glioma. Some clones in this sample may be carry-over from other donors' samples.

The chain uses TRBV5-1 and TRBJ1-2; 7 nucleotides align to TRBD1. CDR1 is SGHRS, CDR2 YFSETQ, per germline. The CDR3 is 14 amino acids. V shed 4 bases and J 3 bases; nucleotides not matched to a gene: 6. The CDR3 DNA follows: TGCGCCAGCAGCCTGACAGGGTATGACTATGGCTACACCTTC. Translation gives CASSLTGYDYGYTF.

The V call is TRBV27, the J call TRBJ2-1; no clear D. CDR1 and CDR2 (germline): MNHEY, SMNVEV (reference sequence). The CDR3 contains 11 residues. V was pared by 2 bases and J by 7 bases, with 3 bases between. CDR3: CASSLGNEQFF. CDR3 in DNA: TGTGCCAGCAGTTTAGGGAATGAGCAGTTCTTC.

CDR3 in DNA: TGCAGTGCTAGAGGCCCCAGGGAGCTGTTTTTT. Protein: CSARGPRELFF. The chain combines TRBV20-1 with TRBJ2-2, with D uncertain. V lost 1 base and J 9 bases, leaving 6 bases between the germline ends. The CDR3 is made up of 11 amino acids. CDR1 is DFQATT, CDR2 SNEGSKA, per germline (reference sequence).

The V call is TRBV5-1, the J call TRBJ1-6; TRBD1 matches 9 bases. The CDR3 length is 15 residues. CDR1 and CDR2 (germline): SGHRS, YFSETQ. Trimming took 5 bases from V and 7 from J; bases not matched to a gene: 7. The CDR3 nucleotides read TGCGCCAGCAGTTGGGACAGGGCCGGGAATTCACCCCTCCACTTT. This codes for CASSWDRAGNSPLHF.

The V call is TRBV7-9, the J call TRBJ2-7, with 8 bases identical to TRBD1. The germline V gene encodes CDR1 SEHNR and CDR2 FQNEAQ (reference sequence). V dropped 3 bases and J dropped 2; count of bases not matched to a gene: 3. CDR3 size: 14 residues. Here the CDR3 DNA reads TGTGCCAGCAGCTTGGACAGGGCGACCTACGAGCAGTACTTC. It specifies CASSLDRATYEQYF.

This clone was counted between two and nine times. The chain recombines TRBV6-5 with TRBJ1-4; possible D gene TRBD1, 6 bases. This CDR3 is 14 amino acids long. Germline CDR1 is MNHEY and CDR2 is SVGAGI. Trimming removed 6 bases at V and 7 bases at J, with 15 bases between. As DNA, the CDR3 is TGTGCCAGCAGCCCCCGGGGGCTGGTTGAAAAACTGTTTTTT. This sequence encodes CASSPRGLVEKLFF.

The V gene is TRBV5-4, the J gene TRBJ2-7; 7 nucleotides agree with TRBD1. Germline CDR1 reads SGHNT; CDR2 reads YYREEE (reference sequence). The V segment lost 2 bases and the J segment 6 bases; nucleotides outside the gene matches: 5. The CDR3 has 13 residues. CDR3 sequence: CASSFQTGVEQYF. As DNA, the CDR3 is TGTGCCAGCAGCTTTCAAACAGGGGTCGAGCAGTACTTC. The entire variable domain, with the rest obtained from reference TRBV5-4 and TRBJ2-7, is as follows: ETGVTQSPTHLIKTRGQQVTLRCSSQSGHNTVSWYQQALGQGPQFIFQYYREEENGRGNFPPRFSGLQFPNYSSELNVNALELDDSALYLCASSFQTGVEQYFGPGTRLTVT.

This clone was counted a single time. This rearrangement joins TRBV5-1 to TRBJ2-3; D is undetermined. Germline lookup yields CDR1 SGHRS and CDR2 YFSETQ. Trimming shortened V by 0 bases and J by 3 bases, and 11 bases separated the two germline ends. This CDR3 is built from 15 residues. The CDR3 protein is CASSLGSSGTDTQYF. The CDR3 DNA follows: TGCGCCAGCAGCTTGGGAAGTAGTGGTACAGATACGCAGTATTTT.

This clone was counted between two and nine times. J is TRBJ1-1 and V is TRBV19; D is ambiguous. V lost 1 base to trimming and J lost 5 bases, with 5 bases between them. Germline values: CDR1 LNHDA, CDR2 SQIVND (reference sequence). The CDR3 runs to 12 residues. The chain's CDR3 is CASSIAGTEAFF. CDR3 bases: TGTGCCAGTAGTATAGCCGGGACTGAAGCTTTCTTT.

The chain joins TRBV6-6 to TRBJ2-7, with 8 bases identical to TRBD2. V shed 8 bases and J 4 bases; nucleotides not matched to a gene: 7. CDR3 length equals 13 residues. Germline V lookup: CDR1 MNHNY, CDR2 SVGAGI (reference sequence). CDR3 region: CASSRGELYEQYF. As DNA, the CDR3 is TGTGCCAGCTCGCGGGGGGAACTTTACGAGCAGTACTTC.

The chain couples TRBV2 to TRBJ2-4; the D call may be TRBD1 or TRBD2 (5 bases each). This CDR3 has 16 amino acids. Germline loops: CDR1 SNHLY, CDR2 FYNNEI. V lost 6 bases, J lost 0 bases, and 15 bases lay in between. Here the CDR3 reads CASRERGVLAKNIQYF. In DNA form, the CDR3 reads TGTGCCAGCAGAGAAAGGGGAGTACTAGCCAAAAACATTCAGTACTTC.

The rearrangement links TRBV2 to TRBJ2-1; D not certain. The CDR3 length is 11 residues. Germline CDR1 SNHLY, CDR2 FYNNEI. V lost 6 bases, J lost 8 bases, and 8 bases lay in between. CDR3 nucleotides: TGTGCCAGCAGCCCCCAGGATGAGCAGTTCTTC. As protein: CASSPQDEQFF. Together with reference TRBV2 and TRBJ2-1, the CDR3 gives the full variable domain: EPEVTQTPSHQVTQMGQEVILRCVPISNHLYFYWYRQILGQKVEFLVSFYNNEISEKSEIFDDQFSVERPDGSNFTLKIRSTKLEDSAMYFCASSPQDEQFFGPGTRLTVL.

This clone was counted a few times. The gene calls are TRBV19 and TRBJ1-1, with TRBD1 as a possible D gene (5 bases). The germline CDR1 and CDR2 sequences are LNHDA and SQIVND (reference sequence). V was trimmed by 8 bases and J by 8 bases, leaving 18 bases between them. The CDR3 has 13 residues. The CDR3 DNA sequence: TGTGCCAGTGGTGGGGCCCTTGGACCCGAAGCTTTCTTT. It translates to CASGGALGPEAFF.

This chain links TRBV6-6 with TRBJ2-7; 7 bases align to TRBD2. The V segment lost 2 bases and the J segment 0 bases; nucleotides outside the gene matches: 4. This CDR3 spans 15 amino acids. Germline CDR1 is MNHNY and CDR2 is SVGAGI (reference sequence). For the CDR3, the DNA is TGTGCCAGCAGTTACGCCGGGGGGAGCTCCTACGAGCAGTACTTC. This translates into CASSYAGGSSYEQYF.

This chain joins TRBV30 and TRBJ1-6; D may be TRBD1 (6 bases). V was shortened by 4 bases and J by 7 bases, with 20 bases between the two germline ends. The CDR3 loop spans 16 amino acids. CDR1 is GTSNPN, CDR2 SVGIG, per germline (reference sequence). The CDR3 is CAWTLRWGPVNSPLHF. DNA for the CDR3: TGTGCCTGGACCCTGAGGTGGGGGCCGGTAAATTCACCCCTCCACTTT.

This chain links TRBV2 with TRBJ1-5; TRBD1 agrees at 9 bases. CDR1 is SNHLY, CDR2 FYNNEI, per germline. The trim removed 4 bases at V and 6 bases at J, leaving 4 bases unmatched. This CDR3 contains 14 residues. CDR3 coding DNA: TGTGCCAGCAGTGGAGGGACAGGGTTTCAGCCCCAGCATTTT. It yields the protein CASSGGTGFQPQHF.

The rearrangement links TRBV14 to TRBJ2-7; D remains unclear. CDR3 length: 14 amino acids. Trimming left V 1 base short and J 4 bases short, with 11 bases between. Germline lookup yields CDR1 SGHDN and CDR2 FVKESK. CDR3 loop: CASSQADVGYEQYF. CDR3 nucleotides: TGTGCCAGCAGCCAAGCAGACGTTGGTTACGAGCAGTACTTC.

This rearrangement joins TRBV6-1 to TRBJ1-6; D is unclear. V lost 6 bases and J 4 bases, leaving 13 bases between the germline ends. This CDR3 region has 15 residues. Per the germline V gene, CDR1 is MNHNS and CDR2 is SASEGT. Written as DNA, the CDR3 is TGTGCCAGCAGAGACGGACCGCTATATAATTCACCCCTCCACTTT. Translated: CASRDGPLYNSPLHF.

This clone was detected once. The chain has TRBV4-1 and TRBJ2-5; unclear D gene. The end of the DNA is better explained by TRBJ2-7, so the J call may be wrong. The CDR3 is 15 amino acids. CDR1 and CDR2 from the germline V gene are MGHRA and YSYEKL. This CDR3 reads CASSQDYERYYEQYF. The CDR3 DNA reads TGCGCCAGCAGCCAAGACTATGAAAGATACTACGAGCAGTACTTC.

This chain's CDR3 is CSYRAGGSYEQYF. As DNA, the CDR3 is TGCAGCTACAGAGCGGGTGGGTCCTACGAGCAGTACTTC. This chain joins TRBV29-1 and TRBJ2-7; D possibly corresponds to TRBD2 (6 bases). V gave up 8 bases and J gave up 1 base, with 15 bases separating them. Germline lookup yields CDR1 SQVTM and CDR2 ANQGSEA. This CDR3 has 13 residues.

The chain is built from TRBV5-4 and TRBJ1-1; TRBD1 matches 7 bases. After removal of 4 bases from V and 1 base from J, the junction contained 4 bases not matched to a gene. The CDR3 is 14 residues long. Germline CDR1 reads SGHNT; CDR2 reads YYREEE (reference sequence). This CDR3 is CASSRNRGNTEAFF. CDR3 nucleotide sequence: TGTGCCAGCAGCAGGAACAGGGGGAACACTGAAGCTTTCTTT.

This CDR3 reads CASSSGRVGNSPLHF. Here the CDR3 DNA reads TGTGCCAGCAGCTCGGGCAGGGTGGGCAATTCACCCCTCCACTTT. This chain links TRBV5-4 with TRBJ1-6, with a weak D call TRBD1 (5 bases). V dropped 3 bases and J dropped 7 bases, with 14 bases sitting between them. This CDR3 comprises 15 residues. CDR1 and CDR2 from the germline V gene are SGHNT and YYREEE (reference sequence).

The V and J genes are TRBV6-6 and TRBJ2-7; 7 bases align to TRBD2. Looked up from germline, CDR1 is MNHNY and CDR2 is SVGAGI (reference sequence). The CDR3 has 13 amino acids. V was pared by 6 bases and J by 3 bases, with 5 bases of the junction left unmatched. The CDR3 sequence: CASRLTGGYEQYF. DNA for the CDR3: TGTGCCAGCAGGCTCACGGGGGGCTACGAGCAGTACTTC.

Written as DNA, the CDR3 is TGTGCCAGCAGCTTGGTAGAAGAGACCCAGTACTTC. It translates to CASSLVEETQYF. The chain employs TRBV5-4 and TRBJ2-5; D not certain. The CDR3 consists of 12 residues. The V end lost 0 bases, the J end lost 3 bases, and 3 bases lay between the germline ends. Germline V gene lookup returns CDR1 SGHNT and CDR2 YYREEE (reference sequence).

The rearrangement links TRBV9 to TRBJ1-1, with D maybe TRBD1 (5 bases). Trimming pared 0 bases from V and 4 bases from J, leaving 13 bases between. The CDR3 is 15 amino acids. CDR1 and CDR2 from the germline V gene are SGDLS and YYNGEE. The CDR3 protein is CASSVAWGGTTEAFF. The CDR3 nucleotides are TGTGCCAGCAGCGTAGCGTGGGGGGGAACCACTGAAGCTTTCTTT.

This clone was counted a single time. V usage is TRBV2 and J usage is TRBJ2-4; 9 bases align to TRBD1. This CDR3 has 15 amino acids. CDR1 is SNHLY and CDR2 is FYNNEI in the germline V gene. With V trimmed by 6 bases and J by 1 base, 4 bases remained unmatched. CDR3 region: CASRLQGAAKNIQYF. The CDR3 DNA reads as TGTGCCAGCAGGCTACAGGGGGCGGCCAAAAACATTCAGTACTTC.

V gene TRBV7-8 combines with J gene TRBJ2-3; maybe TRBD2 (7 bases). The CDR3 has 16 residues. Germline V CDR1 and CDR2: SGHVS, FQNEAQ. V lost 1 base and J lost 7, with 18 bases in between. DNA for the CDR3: TGTGCCAGCAGCTTAGGGGGCGGGGGCAAGCAAAATACGCAGTATTTT. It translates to CASSLGGGGKQNTQYF.

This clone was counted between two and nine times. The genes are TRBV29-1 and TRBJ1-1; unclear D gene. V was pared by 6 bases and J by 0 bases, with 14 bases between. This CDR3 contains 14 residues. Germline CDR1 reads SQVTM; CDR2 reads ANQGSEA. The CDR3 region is CSVWTDRMNTEAFF. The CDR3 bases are TGCAGCGTCTGGACGGATAGGATGAACACTGAAGCTTTCTTT.